The clone carrying this T cell receptor (beta chain) appeared once. Its antigen is not known. The data stem from a study of T cells in Graves' hyperthyroidism and ophthalmopathy. General study findings and limits: Most thyroid clonotypes with frequency above 0.001 were detected in blood. Stable hyperthyroidism was told apart from ophthalmopathy by a model built on 13 V-J features.

Amplification of TCR beta CDR3 regions used RNA as the template. In the first-round RT-PCR of the TCR CDR3, the HTBI primer set was used. TCRdb analysed the multiplex PCR reads with MiXCR anew, one entry per CDR3 protein. The sample comprises just over 550,000 distinct CDR3 sequences, more than 45% of which are singletons, and 8.2% rests with the top ten. The CDR3 consists of 14 residues. Trimming removed 5 bases from V and 4 bases from J, with 15 bases in between. Germline V CDR1 and CDR2: SGHVS, FNYEAQ. The source material was peripheral blood or thyroid tissue (not recorded which). The chain carries TRBV7-6 and TRBJ2-7, with a weak D call TRBD2 (6 bases). This receptor was taken from a woman aged 18-30 years with Graves' hyperthyroidism. This chain's CDR3 is CASSPDRLGYEQYF. As DNA, the CDR3 is TGTGCCAGCAGCCCAGATCGACTAGGGTACGAGCAGTACTTC. Drawing the rest from reference TRBV7-6 and TRBJ2-7, the complete variable domain is GAGVSQSPRYKVTKRGQDVALRCDPISGHVSLYWYRQALGQGPEFLTYFNYEAQQDKSGLPNDRFSAERPEGSISTLTIQRTEQRDSAMYRCASSPDRLGYEQYFGPGTRLTVT.